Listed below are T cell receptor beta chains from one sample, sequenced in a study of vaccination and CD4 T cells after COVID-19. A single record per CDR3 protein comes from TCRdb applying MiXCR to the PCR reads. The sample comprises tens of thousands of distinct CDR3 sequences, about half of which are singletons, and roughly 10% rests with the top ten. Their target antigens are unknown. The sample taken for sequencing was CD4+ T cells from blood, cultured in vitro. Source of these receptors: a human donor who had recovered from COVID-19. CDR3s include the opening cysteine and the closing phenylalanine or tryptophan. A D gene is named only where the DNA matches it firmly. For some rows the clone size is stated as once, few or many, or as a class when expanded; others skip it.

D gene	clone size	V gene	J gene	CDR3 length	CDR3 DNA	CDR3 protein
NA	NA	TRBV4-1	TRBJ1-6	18	TGCGCCAGCAGCCAAGATTATTTGCGGTGGGGCGTTAATTCACCCCTCCACTTT	CASSQDYLRWGVNSPLHF
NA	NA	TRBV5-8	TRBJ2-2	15	TGTGCCAGCAGCTTGGCGGGGCCGAACACCGGGGAGCTGTTTTTT	CASSLAGPNTGELFF
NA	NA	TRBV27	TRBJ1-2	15	TGTGCCAGCAGTCCGTTCCCCGAGACAGCTATCGGCTACACCTTC	CASSPFPETAIGYTF
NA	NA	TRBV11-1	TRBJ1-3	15	TGTGCCAGCAGCTTTCTCGACAGCACTGGAAACACCATATATTTT	CASSFLDSTGNTIYF
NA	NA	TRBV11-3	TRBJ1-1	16	TGTGCCAGCAGCTTAGGAGAGGGCAGTATGAACACTGAAGCTTTCTTT	CASSLGEGSMNTEAFF
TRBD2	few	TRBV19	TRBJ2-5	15	TGTGCCAGTAGTCTGAGCGGGACGCCCCAAGAGACCCAGTACTTC	CASSLSGTPQETQYF
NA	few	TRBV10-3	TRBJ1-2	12	TGTGCCATCAGTGAGGAGCCTTATGGCTACACCTTC	CAISEEPYGYTF
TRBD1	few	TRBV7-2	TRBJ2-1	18	TGTGCCAGCAGCTCCCCGGGACAGGCCCCCGGACCCTACAATGAGCAGTTCTTC	CASSSPGQAPGPYNEQFF
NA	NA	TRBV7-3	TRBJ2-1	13	TGTGCCAGCAGCTTATACTGGGGTAATGAGCAGTTCTTC	CASSLYWGNEQFF
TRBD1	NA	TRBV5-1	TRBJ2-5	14	TGCGCCAGCAGCTTGACAGGGGGCTTGGAGACCCGGTACTTC	CASSLTGGLETRYF
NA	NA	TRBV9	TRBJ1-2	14	TGTGCCAGCAGCCCTCCACAGGGTAGGATTGGTTACACCTTC	CASSPPQGRIGYTF
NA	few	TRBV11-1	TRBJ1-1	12	TGTGCCAGCAGCTTAGCGCGGGATGAAGCTTTCTTT	CASSLARDEAFF
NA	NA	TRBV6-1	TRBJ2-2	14	TGTGCCCGTACTGGGGAACTGAACACCGGGGAGCTGTTTTTT	CARTGELNTGELFF
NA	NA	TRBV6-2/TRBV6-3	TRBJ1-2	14	TGTGCCAGCAGCCCCCGGGACGGTCCCTATGGCTACACCTTC	CASSPRDGPYGYTF
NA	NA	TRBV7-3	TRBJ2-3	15	TGTGTCAGCAGCCCCCAGGAGGGAGGCCGAGATACGCAGTATTTT	CVSSPQEGGRDTQYF
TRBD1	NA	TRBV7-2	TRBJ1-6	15	TGTGCCAGCAACTCCGGACAGGAGTATAATTCACCCCTCCACTTT	CASNSGQEYNSPLHF
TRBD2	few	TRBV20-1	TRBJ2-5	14	TGCAGCCCTTTAGCGGGGTCATTCCAAGAGACCCAGTACTTC	CSPLAGSFQETQYF
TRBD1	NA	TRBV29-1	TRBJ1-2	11	TGCAGCGTCGCCGACAGGGGTGGCTACACCTTC	CSVADRGGYTF
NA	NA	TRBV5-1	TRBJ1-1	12	TGCGACAGCAGGGTGCTGAACACTGAAGCTTTCTTT	CDSRVLNTEAFF
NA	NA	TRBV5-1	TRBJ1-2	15	TGCGCCAGCAGCTTGGAGGGGACACCCCGCCATGGCTACACCTTC	CASSLEGTPRHGYTF
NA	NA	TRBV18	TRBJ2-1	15	TGTGCCAGCTCACCCAGCAGGAGCTCCTACAATGAGCAGTTCTTC	CASSPSRSSYNEQFF
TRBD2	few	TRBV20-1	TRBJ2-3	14	TGCAGTGCTAACCTCCGGGAGGGCCGGGATACGCAGTATTTT	CSANLREGRDTQYF
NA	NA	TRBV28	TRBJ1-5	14	TGTGCCAGCACCCCCGGTAGAAGCGGTCAGCCCCAGCATTTT	CASTPGRSGQPQHF